What follows are 21 T cell receptor beta chains derived from one specimen sequenced in a study of CD8 T cells in ankylosing spondylitis. Notes on the study in general: Made up of about eight highly homologous variants, a TCR beta motif appeared characteristic of ankylosing spondylitis blood.

Their target antigens are unknown. TCRdb re-called the 5' RACE reads with MiXCR, one entry per CDR3 protein. The sample consists of 450,000 to 550,000 distinct CDR3 sequences, roughly 5.3% of them appearing once. Material: blood, either unsorted or a sorted T cell fraction (not recorded which). The receptor set was obtained from a male donor with ankylosing spondylitis.

This clonotype appeared many times. The J gene is TRBJ2-3, the V gene TRBV5-1, with D unclear. The CDR3 is 15 amino acids. V was trimmed by 4 bases and J by 0 bases, leaving 12 bases between them. Germline V gene lookup returns CDR1 SGHRS and CDR2 YFSETQ. Here the CDR3 DNA reads TGCGCCAGCAGCCCCGACACCCTTAGCACAGATACGCAGTATTTT. As protein: CASSPDTLSTDTQYF. The full variable domain, in which reference TRBV5-1 and TRBJ2-3 provide the parts outside the CDR3, is KAGVTQTPRYLIKTRGQQVTLSCSPISGHRSVSWYQQTPGQGLQFLFEYFSETQRNKGNFPGRFSGRQFSNSRSEMNVSTLELGDSALYLCASSPDTLSTDTQYFGPGTRLTVL.

This clonotype was seen a few times. V gene TRBV3-1 combines with J gene TRBJ2-7; 7 bases fit TRBD1. The CDR3 is made up of 15 amino acids. The junction had 9 bases not matched to a gene; V was cut back by 4 bases and J by 3 bases. Germline loops: CDR1 LGHDT, CDR2 YNNKEL (reference sequence). The CDR3 region is CASSPSTGADYEQYF. In DNA, the CDR3 is TGTGCCAGCAGCCCCTCCACAGGGGCCGACTACGAGCAGTACTTC.

This clonotype appeared a few times. This chain connects TRBV27 to TRBJ2-3, with 7 positions matching TRBD2. The germline CDR1 and CDR2 sequences are MNHEY and SMNVEV (reference sequence). V trimming: 2 bases; J trimming: 2 bases; junction bases outside the gene matches: 7. This CDR3 comprises 16 residues. In nucleotides, the CDR3 is TGTGCCAGCAGTTTAAGGGACTACGGCCCCACAGATACGCAGTATTTT. Its translation is CASSLRDYGPTDTQYF.

This clonotype was picked up a small number of times. The chain couples TRBV4-1 to TRBJ2-3, with D possibly matching TRBD2 (7 bases). Looked up from germline, CDR1 is MGHRA and CDR2 is YSYEKL. V gave up 1 base and J gave up 6 bases, with 20 bases separating them. This CDR3 is 17 amino acids long. The CDR3 sequence is CASSQGGAGGRGDTQYF. The CDR3 region has the DNA TGCGCCAGCAGCCAAGGGGGGGCCGGCGGGAGAGGGGATACGCAGTATTTT.

This clonotype occurred many times. The rearrangement uses TRBV27 and TRBJ2-2; 8 bases fit TRBD1. The CDR3 is 17 amino acids. Germline trimming cut 5 bases from V and 0 bases from J; bases unmatched to any gene: 8. Germline CDR1 and CDR2: MNHEY and SMNVEV (reference sequence). In DNA, the CDR3 is TGTGCCAGCAGTCTGTTCGGACAGGGCGCGAACACCGGGGAGCTGTTTTTT. It specifies CASSLFGQGANTGELFF.

This clonotype was counted ten times or more. The J gene is TRBJ1-4, the V gene TRBV4-3; D not certain. The V gene lost 4 bases and the J gene lost 0 bases, with 9 bases spanning the gap. This CDR3 has 15 residues. Germline assignment: CDR1 LGHNA and CDR2 YSLEER. The CDR3 spells CASSRLLATNEKLFF. CDR3 bases: TGCGCCAGCAGCCGCCTACTTGCAACTAATGAAAAACTGTTTTTT.

A remark on this clonotype: This clone may be a read error of a much larger clone one base away. The V and J genes are TRBV4-3 and TRBJ2-1; tentatively, D is TRBD2 (5 bases). Germline V lookup: CDR1 LGHNA, CDR2 YSLEER. The CDR3 runs 16 residues. The CDR3 DNA sequence: TGCGCCAGCAGCCAAGAACGGGGAAGCTCCTACAATGACCAGTTCTTC. The encoded protein is CASSQERGSSYNDQFF.

Many counts were recorded for this clonotype. The rearrangement links TRBV20-1 to TRBJ2-1; TRBD2 agrees at 14 bases. This CDR3 contains 16 residues. From germline, CDR1 is DFQATT and CDR2 SNEGSKA (reference sequence). V was clipped by 1 base and J by 5 bases; unmatched bases: 4. The CDR3 region has the DNA TGCAGTGCTAGAGGGAAGACTAGCGGGAGGGACAATGAGCAGTTCTTC. It is translated as CSARGKTSGRDNEQFF.

This clonotype was seen many times. This chain uses TRBV10-3 with TRBJ1-1; a weak D match, TRBD1 (5 bases). The germline gives CDR1 ENHRY, CDR2 SYGVKD. Trimming took 6 bases from V and 8 from J, leaving 16 bases between them. This CDR3 contains 13 residues. The CDR3 spells CAIRDPFGGEAFF. The CDR3 DNA follows: TGTGCCATCAGGGACCCCTTCGGGGGAGAAGCTTTCTTT.

This clonotype showed up many times. The chain carries TRBV20-1 and TRBJ2-5; tentatively, D is TRBD1 (5 bases). The CDR3 runs 13 residues. The V end was cut by 5 bases, the J end by 0 bases, with 10 bases between. Per germline, CDR1 DFQATT and CDR2 SNEGSKA (reference sequence). CDR3 sequence: CSAARQHQETQYF. CDR3 sequence (DNA): TGCAGTGCTGCTAGACAGCACCAAGAGACCCAGTACTTC.

This clonotype was recorded many times. This rearrangement joins TRBV7-2 to TRBJ1-1; the D gene is possibly TRBD1 (6 bases). Deletions cut 5 bases from V and 8 bases from J, with 15 bases between. Germline lookup yields CDR1 SGHTA and CDR2 FQGNSA. CDR3 length equals 13 residues. The CDR3 region is CASSQGRLIEAFF. CDR3 DNA: TGTGCCAGCAGCCAGGGGCGCCTGATAGAAGCTTTCTTT.

This chain connects TRBV11-1 to TRBJ2-4, with 10 bases that match TRBD1. V dropped 5 bases and J dropped 3; count of bases not matched to a gene: 22. CDR1 and CDR2 (germline): SGHAT, FQDESV (reference sequence). The CDR3 is 21 amino acids. The CDR3 spells CASSQNPGQGVWEGGKNIQYF. DNA of the CDR3: TGTGCCAGCAGCCAAAACCCCGGACAGGGGGTTTGGGAGGGTGGCAAAAACATTCAGTACTTC.

This clonotype has just a few counts. The CDR3 sequence: CAWRGTGLPSSNYGYTF. CDR3 DNA: TGTGCCTGGAGGGGAACCGGGCTCCCCTCTTCTAACTATGGCTACACCTTC. The rearrangement joins TRBV30 to TRBJ1-2; unclear D gene. CDR1 is GTSNPN and CDR2 is SVGIG in the germline V gene (reference sequence). The germline V and J ends were trimmed by 3 bases and 0 bases, with 20 bases remaining between them. This CDR3 region has 17 residues.

This clonotype has ten or more counts. The chain combines TRBV10-2 with TRBJ2-7; D unclear. This CDR3 comprises 14 residues. Germline CDR1 reads WSHSY; CDR2 reads SAAADI. Trimming shortened V by 6 bases and J by 3 bases, and 15 bases separated the two germline ends. The CDR3: CASREDVTIYEQYF. CDR3 DNA sequence: TGCGCCAGCAGAGAAGACGTGACAATCTACGAGCAGTACTTC.

This rearrangement joins TRBV2 to TRBJ2-2; a weak D match, TRBD2 (5 bases). There are 13 residues in the CDR3. The germline gives CDR1 SNHLY, CDR2 FYNNEI. Trimming cost V 6 bases and J 7 bases, with 12 bases left between them. CDR3 sequence: CASSEEVRGELFF. CDR3 DNA: TGTGCCAGCAGCGAGGAGGTGCGCGGGGAGCTGTTTTTT.

This clonotype appeared many times. The V and J genes are TRBV15 and TRBJ2-7, with TRBD1 matching over 9 bases. Germline-derived CDR1 and CDR2 are LNHNV and YYDKDF (reference sequence). The CDR3 is made up of 15 amino acids. V shed 1 base, J shed 2 bases, and the junction held 3 bases outside the gene matches. Written as DNA, the CDR3 is TGTGCCACCAGCAGAGTACAGGGGGCAGCCTACGAGCAGTACTTC. Amino acids: CATSRVQGAAYEQYF.

Notes on this clonotype: A read error may be the cause here, since a much bigger clone is one base away. The chain uses TRBV27 and TRBJ1-2; D might be TRBD1 (5 bases). This CDR3 has 15 residues. Germline V lookup: CDR1 MNHEY, CDR2 SMNVEV (reference sequence). The CDR3, as DNA: TGTGCCAGCAGTTGGGCCCGGGGAAGGGACTATAGCTACACCTTC. Protein: CASSWARGRDYSYTF.

This clonotype was seen ten or more times. This rearrangement joins TRBV7-2 to TRBJ2-3; D gene uncertain. Trimming took off 3 bases at V and 5 bases at J, with 15 bases between the two ends. Germline CDR1 and CDR2: SGHTA and FQGNSA. The CDR3 loop spans 15 amino acids. Here the CDR3 DNA reads TGTGCCAGCAGCTTGACCTCTTCCAGTGGAGATACGCAGTATTTT. This encodes CASSLTSSSGDTQYF.

This clonotype was observed many times. This chain links TRBV28 with TRBJ1-5, with D perhaps matching TRBD1 (5 bases). Germline lookup yields CDR1 MDHEN and CDR2 SYDVKM. The CDR3 totals 15 residues. Between the trimmed V and J ends, which lost 3 bases and 9 bases, there was a span of 18 bases. In nucleotides, the CDR3 is TGTGCCAGCAGTTTGGGGCTCAGCAGAATCCGGCCCCAGCATTTT. Translating gives CASSLGLSRIRPQHF.

This clonotype was observed at least ten times. The J gene is TRBJ1-1, the V gene TRBV28; D gene uncertain. This CDR3 spans 11 amino acids. The V gene's germline CDR1 is MDHEN and CDR2 SYDVKM. Deletions cut 7 bases from V and 0 bases from J, with 3 bases between. The CDR3 loop reads CASTLNTEAFF. The CDR3 nucleotides read TGTGCCAGCACCTTGAACACTGAAGCTTTCTTT.

This clonotype was seen many times. The V gene is TRBV10-3, the J gene TRBJ2-1; D is ambiguous. This CDR3 comprises 13 residues. Germline V gene data show CDR1 as ENHRY and CDR2 as SYGVKD. The V gene lost 6 bases and the J gene lost 5 bases, with 11 bases spanning the gap. CDR3 coding DNA: TGTGCCATCAGCTCTCAGGACGACAATGAGCAGTTCTTC. Encoded protein: CAISSQDDNEQFF.